Listed here are 20 T cell receptor beta chains from one sample, sequenced in a study of lymphopenia after photon versus proton radiotherapy. Sequenced by immunoSEQ multiplex PCR; TCRdb stores in-frame clones only, minus some. The sample holds about 37,000 clones; 85% to 90% are singletons and the top ten take around 2.7%. Sequences were derived from peripheral blood, sampled from a patient treated with photon-based radiotherapy. All receptors derive from a man aged 45 to 65 with gastric cancer.

V and J are TRBV19 and TRBJ1-1; 8 bases are shared with TRBD1. This CDR3 region has 14 residues. Germline V CDR1 and CDR2: LNHDA, SQIVND (reference sequence). V shed 4 bases and J 1 base; nucleotides not matched to a gene: 2. CDR3 bases: TGTGCCAGTAGTAGGGACAGGTCGAACACTGAAGCTTTCTTT. Residues: CASSRDRSNTEAFF.

This clone is a singleton in its sample. The chain has TRBV15 and TRBJ2-5, with 9 bases identical to TRBD2. There are 18 residues in the CDR3. Germline CDR1 is LNHNV and CDR2 is YYDKDF (reference sequence). Trimming took 5 bases from V and 5 from J; bases not matched to a gene: 18. This CDR3 reads CATSSLSGRMMRGETQYF. DNA of the CDR3: TGTGCCACCAGCTCGCTCAGCGGGAGGATGATGAGGGGGGAGACCCAGTACTTC.

CDR3 in DNA: TGCGCCAGCAGCTTGGCCTTAGGACAAATGAACACTGAAGCTTTCTTT. As protein: CASSLALGQMNTEAFF. This chain uses TRBV5-1 with TRBJ1-1, with D perhaps TRBD1 (5 bases). Germline V gene data show CDR1 as SGHRS and CDR2 as YFSETQ. Trimming stripped 0 bases from V and 0 bases from J, with 12 bases between. The CDR3 runs 16 residues.

The V gene is TRBV27, the J gene TRBJ2-6; possible D gene TRBD2, 5 bases. Trimming left V 2 bases short and J 8 bases short, with 13 bases between. The V gene's germline CDR1 is MNHEY and CDR2 SMNVEV (reference sequence). The CDR3 sequence is 15 residues long. The CDR3 nucleotides are TGTGCCAGCAGTTTACTGGGAGCGACTTCCAACGTCCTGACTTTC. It codes for CASSLLGATSNVLTF.

The CDR3 region is CASSHGQGGGQNIQYF. In DNA, the CDR3 is TGCGCCAGCAGCCATGGGCAGGGAGGGGGACAAAACATTCAGTACTTC. The J gene is TRBJ2-4, the V gene TRBV4-3; D possibly corresponds to TRBD2 (7 bases). Germline CDR1 LGHNA, CDR2 YSLEER. V was clipped by 3 bases and J by 5 bases, with 17 bases between them. The CDR3 runs to 16 residues.

The chain has TRBV7-9 and TRBJ2-1; 13 bases agree with TRBD2. The trim removed 4 bases at V and 6 bases at J, leaving 15 bases unmatched. The germline CDR1 and CDR2 sequences are SEHNR and FQNEAQ (reference sequence). There are 19 residues in the CDR3. CDR3 in amino acids: CASSSRTSGRSLGPNEQFF. CDR3 nucleotides: TGTGCCAGCAGCTCGCGGACTAGCGGGAGATCATTGGGTCCCAATGAGCAGTTCTTC.

The chain combines TRBV5-8 with TRBJ2-6; TRBD1 matches 9 bases. V gave up 6 bases and J gave up 0 bases; unmatched junction bases: 10. CDR3 size: 18 residues. In germline, CDR1 is SGHTS, CDR2 YDEGEE. DNA of the CDR3: TGTGCCAGCAACCCCGGGACAGGGTTTCACTCTGGGGCCAACGTCCTGACTTTC. It codes for CASNPGTGFHSGANVLTF.

This chain uses TRBV7-2 with TRBJ1-3; perhaps TRBD1 as D (5 bases). The CDR3 runs to 17 residues. V dropped 0 bases and J dropped 0 bases, with 12 bases sitting between them. CDR1 and CDR2 from the germline V gene are SGHTA and FQGNSA. The CDR3 nucleotides read TGTGCCAGCAGCTTAGCGAAGGGCGGACACTCTGGAAACACCATATATTTT. It codes for CASSLAKGGHSGNTIYF.

The V and J genes are TRBV27 and TRBJ1-6, with D possibly TRBD1 on 5 matching bases. Looked up from germline, CDR1 is MNHEY and CDR2 is SMNVEV (reference sequence). Trimming cost V 6 bases and J 10 bases, with 16 bases left between them. The CDR3 sequence is 14 residues long. This CDR3 reads CASRPLQGSSPLHF. The CDR3 nucleotides read TGTGCCAGCAGGCCCCTGCAGGGTTCGTCACCCCTCCACTTT.

This chain connects TRBV28 to TRBJ2-5; D call uncertain. The J call is in doubt because the DNA end fits TRBJ2-7 better. CDR3 length equals 15 residues. The germline V gene has CDR1 MDHEN and CDR2 SYDVKM. CDR3 DNA sequence: TGTGCCAGCAGTTTAGAGCAGGTGAGCTCCTACGAGCAGTACTTC. Its translation is CASSLEQVSSYEQYF.

V usage is TRBV30 and J usage is TRBJ1-2; D remains unclear. Per the germline V gene, CDR1 is GTSNPN and CDR2 is SVGIG (reference sequence). The CDR3 is 12 amino acids. V was pared by 4 bases and J by 1 base, with 7 bases between. The CDR3 here is CAWTGVNYGYTF. The CDR3 DNA reads as TGTGCCTGGACAGGAGTTAACTATGGCTACACCTTC.

The chain has TRBV11-3 and TRBJ2-5; no firm D call. CDR1 is SGHNT, CDR2 YENEEA, per germline. Trimming pared 5 bases from V and 1 base from J, leaving 11 bases between. The CDR3 is 14 amino acids. Written as DNA, the CDR3 is TGTGCCAGCAGCCCCCGGTGGATCCAAGAGACCCAGTACTTC. Its protein is CASSPRWIQETQYF.

The chain couples TRBV7-2 to TRBJ2-1; tentatively, D is TRBD2 (6 bases). Germline CDR1 is SGHTA and CDR2 is FQGNSA. The CDR3 is made up of 15 amino acids. The V gene lost 2 bases and the J gene lost 8 bases, with 16 bases spanning the gap. The CDR3 region has the DNA TGTGCCAGCAGCTTAAACAGGAGGGCCAATTATGAGCAGTTCTTC. This sequence encodes CASSLNRRANYEQFF.

The sample holds one count of this clone. This sequence joins TRBV27 and TRBJ2-5, with 11 nucleotides matching TRBD1. Trimming removed 5 bases from V and 0 bases from J; junction bases left unmatched: 5. Germline lookup yields CDR1 MNHEY and CDR2 SMNVEV (reference sequence). This CDR3 has 16 residues. This chain's CDR3 is CASSDRDRGYQETQYF. The CDR3 bases are TGTGCCAGCAGTGATCGGGACAGGGGGTACCAAGAGACCCAGTACTTC.

This clone was seen only once. The chain joins TRBV14 to TRBJ2-5, with D perhaps matching TRBD2 (5 bases). In germline, CDR1 is SGHDN, CDR2 FVKESK. Trimming removed 3 bases from V and 6 bases from J, with 11 bases in between. The CDR3 spans 13 residues. The CDR3 sequence is CASSHVSSKTQYF. The CDR3 nucleotides read TGTGCCAGCAGCCACGTATCTAGCAAGACCCAGTACTTC. The full variable domain, in which reference TRBV14 and TRBJ2-5 provide the parts outside the CDR3, is EAGVTQFPSHSVIEKGQTVTLRCDPISGHDNLYWYRRVMGKEIKFLLHFVKESKQDESGMPNNRFLAERTGGTYSTLKVQPAELEDSGVYFCASSHVSSKTQYFGPGTRLLVL.

The CDR3 region is CASSQGGVAGINYEQYF. CDR3 nucleotides: TGCGCCAGCAGCCAAGGGGGAGTAGCGGGGATAAACTACGAGCAGTACTTC. V and J are TRBV4-1 and TRBJ2-7, with 8 bases lining up with TRBD2. Trimming at V came to 1 base and at J to 3 bases, leaving 11 bases not matched to a gene. CDR1 MGHRA and CDR2 YSYEKL come from the germline V gene. The CDR3 is 17 residues long.

The rearrangement uses TRBV20-1 and TRBJ2-7, with TRBD1 identical over 9 bases. The germline V gene encodes CDR1 DFQATT and CDR2 SNEGSKA (reference sequence). This CDR3 has 11 residues. The V segment lost 7 bases and the J segment 5 bases; nucleotides outside the gene matches: 3. CDR3: CSGGQGNEQYF. CDR3 sequence (DNA): TGCAGTGGGGGACAGGGCAACGAGCAGTACTTC.

The chain uses TRBV29-1 and TRBJ2-7; 7 bases line up with TRBD2. V lost 7 bases to trimming and J lost 2 bases; unmatched junction nucleotides: 2. Germline V gene data show CDR1 as SQVTM and CDR2 as ANQGSEA. The CDR3 is made up of 11 amino acids. This CDR3 reads CSAGGAYEQYF. DNA of the CDR3: TGCAGCGCTGGGGGGGCCTACGAGCAGTACTTC.

The rearrangement uses TRBV5-1 and TRBJ1-1; the D is unclear. Germline values: CDR1 SGHRS, CDR2 YFSETQ. This CDR3 is 14 amino acids long. Trimming removed 1 base from V and 0 bases from J, with 7 bases in between. The CDR3 region has the DNA TGCGCCAGCAGCTTGTCATCGTTGAACACTGAAGCTTTCTTT. This gives the protein CASSLSSLNTEAFF.

This sequence joins TRBV11-3 and TRBJ2-3; D possibly uses TRBD1 or TRBD2 (6 bases each). The CDR3 sequence is 14 residues long. Germline V gene lookup returns CDR1 SGHNT and CDR2 YENEEA. V lost 5 bases and J 2 bases, leaving 11 bases between the germline ends. As DNA, the CDR3 is TGTGCCAGCAGCCGAGGGGGGACCACAGATACGCAGTATTTT. Its translation is CASSRGGTTDTQYF.